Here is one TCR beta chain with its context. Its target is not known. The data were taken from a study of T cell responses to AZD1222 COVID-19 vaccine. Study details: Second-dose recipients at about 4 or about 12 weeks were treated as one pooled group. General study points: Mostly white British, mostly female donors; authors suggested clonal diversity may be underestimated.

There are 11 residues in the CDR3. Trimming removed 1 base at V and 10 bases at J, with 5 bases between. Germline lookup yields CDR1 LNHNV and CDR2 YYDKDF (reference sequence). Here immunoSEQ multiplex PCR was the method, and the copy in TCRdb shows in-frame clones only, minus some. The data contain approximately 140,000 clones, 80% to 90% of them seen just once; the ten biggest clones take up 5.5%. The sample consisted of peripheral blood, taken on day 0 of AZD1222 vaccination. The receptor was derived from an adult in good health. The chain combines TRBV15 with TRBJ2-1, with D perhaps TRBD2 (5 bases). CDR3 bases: TGTGCCACCAGCAGAGGGAGGGAGCAGTTCTTC. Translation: CATSRGREQFF.